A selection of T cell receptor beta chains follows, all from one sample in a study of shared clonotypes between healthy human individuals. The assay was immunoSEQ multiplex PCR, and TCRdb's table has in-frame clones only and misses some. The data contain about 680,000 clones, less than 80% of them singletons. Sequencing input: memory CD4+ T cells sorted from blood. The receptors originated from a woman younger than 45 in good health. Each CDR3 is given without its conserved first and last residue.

ASSLVGYQETQY	TRBV7-2	TRBJ2-5
ASSLKVEAF	TRBV2	TRBJ1-1
ASTVGHRGGKLF	TRBV6-6	TRBJ1-4
AISDLARDTDTQY	TRBV10-3	TRBJ2-3
SVEKAMGVYT	TRBV29-1	TRBJ1-2
ASSAISSGRAAEQF	TRBV10-1	TRBJ2-1
ASSPPGPISETQY	TRBV18	TRBJ2-5
ASSGTQVTYEQY	TRBV5-1	TRBJ2-7
ASSYTTGQLNTEAF	TRBV6-5	TRBJ1-1
ASSLDSVYYNEQF	TRBV5-1	TRBJ2-1
ASSLELAGAVEQF	TRBV5-1	TRBJ2-1
ASSLRSATYEQY	TRBV2	TRBJ2-7
AISDGHGQPQH	TRBV10-3	TRBJ1-5
ASSYSFEGGLYGYT	TRBV6-5	TRBJ1-2
ASSIGITGANVLT	TRBV19	TRBJ2-6
ASSQVRDYTDTQY	TRBV6-5	TRBJ2-3
ASSAYRGEQY	TRBV27	TRBJ2-5
ASSSGTGKYQPQH	TRBV27	TRBJ1-5
ASSWSSGTYEQY	TRBV19	TRBJ2-7
ASSLVTTSGANVLT	TRBV5-1	TRBJ2-6
ASTRMGQSDTEAF	TRBV27	TRBJ1-1
ASSLGYLAKNIQY	TRBV5-6	TRBJ2-4
AWSVRSNYGYT	TRBV30	TRBJ1-2
AISVQGLASDEQF	TRBV10-3	TRBJ2-1
ASRTVGVLSGANVLT	TRBV19	TRBJ2-6
ASSPSYSYNEQF	TRBV7-8	TRBJ2-1
AWSNIGGGGYT	TRBV30	TRBJ1-2
ASSLRLRQGLATQY	TRBV5-1	TRBJ2-5
ASSRTSGTGAYEQY	TRBV28	TRBJ2-7
ASSPLAGQGSATNEKLF	TRBV18	TRBJ1-4
ASSPRAGGYNEQF	TRBV4-1	TRBJ2-1
ASSLRPPGTGGISNQPQH	TRBV27	TRBJ1-5
ASSLGDWTKEQF	TRBV5-1	TRBJ2-1
ASSFPGGDEQY	TRBV28	TRBJ2-7
ASSFRLAGELF	TRBV5-8	TRBJ2-2
ASSPRGYSGIYEQY	TRBV28	TRBJ2-7
ASSLAPGPNNEQF	TRBV7-6	TRBJ2-1
ASSLVRGHGTEAF	TRBV5-6	TRBJ1-1
ASSGASGGPALDTQY	TRBV25-1	TRBJ2-3
ASSELPSGEQY	TRBV10-2	TRBJ2-7
ASSSGTRADTQY	TRBV2	TRBJ2-3
ASRSSGFTEAF	TRBV6-1	TRBJ1-1
ASSQGKGANVLT	TRBV18	TRBJ2-6
ASSLVGRGSSYEQY	TRBV27	TRBJ2-7
ASSPGRGEIRPGELF	TRBV7-6	TRBJ2-2
ASSTGQSHQPQH	TRBV19	TRBJ1-5
ASSFQVSTEAF	TRBV19	TRBJ1-1
ASSIGPNIQY	TRBV19	TRBJ2-4
ASSKAAGKPSNQPQH	TRBV21-1	TRBJ1-5
ASSWDSNTGELF	TRBV2	TRBJ2-2
ASSLGFSGANTGELF	TRBV5-8	TRBJ2-2
ASSLSPVNTEAF	TRBV7-3	TRBJ1-1